This TCR beta chain is drawn from a study of regulatory T cells in long-lasting Graves disease. Study as a whole: Newly diagnosed Graves' patients took antithyroid drugs under 3 months.

The sample's time point: newly diagnosed GD, antithyroid drugs for less than 3 months. PBMC RNA served as the TCR library source. Looked up from germline, CDR1 is DFQATT and CDR2 is SNEGSKA (reference sequence). Trimming removed 1 base from V and 6 bases from J; junction bases left unmatched: 11. The CDR3 has 16 residues. The TCR beta library used iRepertoire HTBI primers with Arm-PCR amplification of CDR3. Via MiXCR, TCRdb re-called the multiplex PCR reads, giving one row per CDR3 protein. The sample contains approximately 300,000 distinct CDR3 sequences, under 20% of which appear only once. This clonotype was counted ten times or more.

The receptor was derived from a female donor with Graves disease. The input for sequencing was peripheral blood mononuclear cells (PBMCs), taken at new diagnosis, from a patient treated with antithyroid drugs. The chain carries TRBV20-1 and TRBJ1-1; the match to TRBD1 covers 10 bases. Here the CDR3 reads CSARGRQGASIAEAFF. Written as DNA, the CDR3 is TGCAGTGCTAGAGGCCGACAGGGGGCAAGCATTGCTGAAGCTTTCTTT.